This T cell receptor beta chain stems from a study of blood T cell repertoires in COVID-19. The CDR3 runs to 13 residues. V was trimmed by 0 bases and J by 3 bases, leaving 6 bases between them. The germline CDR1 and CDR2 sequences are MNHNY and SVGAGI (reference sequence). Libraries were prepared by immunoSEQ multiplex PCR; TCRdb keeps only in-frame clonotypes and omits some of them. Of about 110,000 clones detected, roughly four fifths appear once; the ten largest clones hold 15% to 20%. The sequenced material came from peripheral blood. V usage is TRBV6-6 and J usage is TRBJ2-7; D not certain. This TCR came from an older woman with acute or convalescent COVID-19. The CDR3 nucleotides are TGTGCCAGCAGTTACTCCCCCAACTACGAGCAGTACTTC. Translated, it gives CASSYSPNYEQYF.